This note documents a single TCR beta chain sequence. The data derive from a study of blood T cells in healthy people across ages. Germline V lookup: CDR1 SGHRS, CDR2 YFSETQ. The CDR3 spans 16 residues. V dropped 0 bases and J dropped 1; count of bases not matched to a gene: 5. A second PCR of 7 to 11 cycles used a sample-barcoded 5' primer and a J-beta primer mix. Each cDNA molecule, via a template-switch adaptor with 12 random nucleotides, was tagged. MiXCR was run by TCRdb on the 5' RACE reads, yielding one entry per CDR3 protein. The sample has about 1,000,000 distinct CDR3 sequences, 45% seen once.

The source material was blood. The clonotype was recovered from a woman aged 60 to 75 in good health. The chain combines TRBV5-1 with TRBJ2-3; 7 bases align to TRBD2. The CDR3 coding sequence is TGCGCCAGCAGCTTGGTGGGAGGGGCAGGCACAGATACGCAGTATTTT. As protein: CASSLVGGAGTDTQYF. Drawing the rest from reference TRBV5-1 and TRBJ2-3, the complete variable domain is KAGVTQTPRYLIKTRGQQVTLSCSPISGHRSVSWYQQTPGQGLQFLFEYFSETQRNKGNFPGRFSGRQFSNSRSEMNVSTLELGDSALYLCASSLVGGAGTDTQYFGPGTRLTVL.